This T cell receptor beta chain is from a study of cytomegalovirus exposure and HLA in healthy donors. This PCR relied on a set of 60 Vbeta primers and 13 Jbeta primers. TCRdb keeps only in-frame clones here, not all; method: immunoSEQ multiplex PCR. The table includes under 150,000 clones, 76% detected once. The germline V gene has CDR1 MNHNS and CDR2 SASEGT. Trimming removed 3 bases from V and 4 bases from J, with 10 bases in between. The CDR3 spans 14 residues. Input material: PBMCs. The clonotype comes from a female donor in good health and CMV-seropositive. The chain links TRBV6-1 to TRBJ1-5; no reliable D call. For the CDR3, the DNA is TGTGCCAGCAGTGAGGTCCCTATAAATCAGCCCCAGCATTTT. Amino acids: CASSEVPINQPQHF.